This T cell receptor (beta chain) originates from a study of T-cell memory formation after mild COVID-19. Germline V gene data show CDR1 as MNHEY and CDR2 as SVGAGI. The CDR3 covers 12 residues. Trimming took off 2 bases at V and 6 bases at J, with 8 bases between the two ends. MiXCR was run by TCRdb on the 5' RACE reads, yielding one entry per CDR3 protein. The sample yields 450,000 to 700,000 distinct CDR3 sequences, 18% seen once. The chain recombines TRBV6-5 with TRBJ2-7; TRBD1 is a possible D gene (6 bases). The receptor was isolated from an adult woman who had mild COVID-19 (a few samples of this study predate the infection). Cell type and time point are not known. The specimen sequenced was PBMCs or a T cell subset sorted from them (not recorded which). CDR3 in DNA: TGTGCCAGCAGTTACGTCAGGGGCGAGCAGTACTTC. It yields the protein CASSYVRGEQYF.